The sequence of this TCR beta chain was determined in a study of Ad26.COV2.S vaccination and SARS-CoV-2 variants. Sequencing used immunoSEQ multiplex PCR; TCRdb keeps in-frame clones, though not all of them. The sample has just over 350,000 clones, roughly 94% seen once. Regarding the study as a whole: Recipients given vaccine exceeded placebo recipients in spike-specific TCR breadth. Post-vaccination spike-specific CD8+ and CD4+ T cell responses reportedly had substantial breadth.

About this clone itself: Its matching antigen is unknown.

This sample comprised peripheral blood, obtained after recovery from COVID-19. The TCR sequence derives from a human donor who had recovered from COVID-19.

The CDR3 region has the DNA TGCGCCAACCGAGAGACCCAGTACTTC. Its translation is CANRETQYF. The chain is built from TRBV23-1 and TRBJ2-5; unclear D gene. TRBV23-1 falls under the ORF class, with uncertain function. Trimming pared 10 bases from V and 4 bases from J, leaving 4 bases between. The CDR3 runs to 9 residues.